This T cell receptor (beta chain) was found in a study of shared clonotypes between healthy human individuals. For this clone: Other DNA variants within this sample encode the same CDR3.

Assay: immunoSEQ multiplex PCR; the TCRdb copy retains only in-frame clones and omits some. The top ten clones hold approximately 0.13% of a sample with some 2,100,000 clones, roughly 95% of them seen once. The material sequenced was naive CD4+ T cells sorted from blood. The subset: CD45RA+ positively selected. This clonotype originated in a man younger than 30 in good health.

The CDR3 coding sequence is TGTGCCAGCAGCTCTGGACTAGCGGGGGTTAATGAGCAGTTCTTC. Amino acid sequence: CASSSGLAGVNEQFF. This chain uses TRBV7-2 with TRBJ2-1, with 13 positions matching TRBD2. The CDR3 sequence is 15 residues long. Germline V lookup: CDR1 SGHTA, CDR2 FQGNSA. J gave up 7 bases and V 4 bases, and 4 bases lay outside the gene matches.